These 16 T cell receptor beta chains were sequenced from one sample in a study of regulatory T cells in long-lasting Graves disease (dated by TCRdb to about 2021). The sample's time point label, in plain terms: persistent/refractory GD, antithyroid drugs over 5 years with positive TRAb. For both TCR sequencing and RNA sequencing, RNA was extracted from PBMCs in TRIzol. Libraries were built with multiplex PCR. Sequencing was performed on an Illumina HiSeq 4000. TCR beta libraries were built with iRepertoire HTBI primers and Arm-PCR amplification of CDR3 regions. TCRdb reran the public reads through fastp at Q25 and MiXCR, keeping productive beta chains. CDR3 protein duplicates are merged, each entry listing the most common genes and DNA. The sample table holds about 400,000 distinct CDR3 sequences, of which under 25% were seen once. The ten top clones hold less than 25% of the sample. The material was peripheral blood mononuclear cells (PBMCs), obtained when the disease was refractory, from a patient treated with antithyroid drugs. The receptor set was obtained from a female donor with Graves disease.

The chain carries TRBV20-1 and TRBJ2-1; D is tentatively TRBD1 or TRBD2 (11 bases each). The CDR3 spans 16 residues. The germline gives CDR1 DFQATT, CDR2 SNEGSKA (reference sequence). V was shortened by 5 bases and J by 3 bases, with 20 bases between the two germline ends. This CDR3 is CSAGTGGLAVYNEQFF. DNA of the CDR3: TGCAGTGCTGGGACAGGGGGACTAGCGGTCTACAATGAGCAGTTCTTC.

At least ten counts were recorded for this clonotype. The chain recombines TRBV3-1 with TRBJ1-1; unclear D gene. Per germline, CDR1 LGHDT and CDR2 YNNKEL (reference sequence). CDR3 size: 12 residues. V was clipped by 3 bases and J by 5 bases, with 7 bases between them. The CDR3 loop reads CASSQTRTEAFF. The CDR3 DNA follows: TGTGCCAGCAGCCAGACGAGGACTGAAGCTTTCTTT. Filled out from reference TRBV3-1 and TRBJ1-1, the complete variable domain reads DTAVSQTPKYLVTQMGNDKSIKCEQNLGHDTMYWYKQDSKKFLKIMFSYNNKELIINETVPNRFSPKSPDKAHLNLHINSLELGDSAVYFCASSQTRTEAFFGQGTRLTVV.

This clonotype was seen many times. The J gene is TRBJ2-7, the V gene TRBV20-1; D call uncertain. V dropped 4 bases and J dropped 2 bases, with 12 bases sitting between them. The V gene's germline CDR1 is DFQATT and CDR2 SNEGSKA (reference sequence). The CDR3 covers 13 residues. As DNA, the CDR3 is TGCAGTGCTAAGGGCCCTAACCCCTACGAGCAGTACTTC. Residues: CSAKGPNPYEQYF.

This clonotype appeared many times. The chain is built from TRBV5-1 and TRBJ1-1; no firm D call. The V gene lost 0 bases and the J gene lost 12 bases, with 6 bases spanning the gap. CDR3 length: 10 residues. Germline V CDR1 and CDR2: SGHRS, YFSETQ. The CDR3 region is CASSLEQPFF. CDR3 coding DNA: TGCGCCAGCAGCTTGGAGCAGCCTTTCTTT.

This clonotype was observed a handful of times. One end of the junction is discordant with germline, which a read error may explain. The chain is built from TRBV18 and TRBJ2-7; no definite D call. The germline V gene has CDR1 KGHSH and CDR2 LQKENI. The CDR3 spans 14 residues. The CDR3 nucleotides are TGTGGCAGCTCACCACCGGCAGTGCCCTACGAGCAGTACTTC. Translating gives CGSSPPAVPYEQYF.

This clonotype was found a few times. The chain is built from TRBV7-2 and TRBJ2-7, with D perhaps TRBD1 (6 bases). Germline V gene sequence: CDR1 SGHTA, CDR2 FQGNSA. V shed 6 bases and J shed 6 bases, with 15 bases lying between them. The CDR3 spans 13 residues. The CDR3 nucleotides are TGTGCCAGCAGTAATACAGGGTTAAGCGAGCAGTACTTC. Its translation is CASSNTGLSEQYF.

The J gene is TRBJ2-3, the V gene TRBV28; 12 positions agree with TRBD2. The junction had 6 bases not matched to a gene; V was cut back by 6 bases and J by 5 bases. Germline V gives CDR1 MDHEN, CDR2 SYDVKM. The CDR3 is 15 residues long. The CDR3 loop reads CASSPGLAGIDTQYF. DNA for the CDR3: TGTGCCAGCAGCCCCGGACTAGCGGGAATAGATACGCAGTATTTT.

This clonotype has only a few counts. A read error is likely, as this CDR3 ends without the conserved phenylalanine or tryptophan. J is TRBJ2-7 and V is TRBV20-1; 8 bases are shared with TRBD1. Germline CDR1 and CDR2: DFQATT and SNEGSKA (reference sequence). The length of the CDR3 is 14 residues. Trimming cost V 6 bases and J 2 bases; bases outside gene matches: 9. CDR3 in DNA: TGCAGTGCCACACGGACAGGGACGCCCTACGAGCAGTACCTC. The encoded protein is CSATRTGTPYEQYL.

The V and J genes are TRBV7-2 and TRBJ1-1, with a weak D call TRBD1 (5 bases). CDR3 length: 13 residues. The ends were cut back, 1 base at V and 7 bases at J, with 10 bases in the middle. Germline CDR1 is SGHTA and CDR2 is FQGNSA. Here the CDR3 reads CASSLVVGLEAFF. CDR3 nucleotide sequence: TGTGCCAGCAGCTTAGTGGTGGGGCTTGAAGCTTTCTTT.

The chain carries TRBV11-2 and TRBJ2-7; a possible D gene is TRBD2 (6 bases). This CDR3 spans 14 amino acids. Germline lookup yields CDR1 SGHAT and CDR2 FQNNGV. V was pared by 7 bases and J by 5 bases, with 18 bases between. The CDR3 sequence is CASKRWGGLDEQYF. CDR3 sequence (DNA): TGTGCCAGCAAGCGCTGGGGAGGACTGGACGAGCAGTACTTC.

This clonotype was seen ten or more times. The rearrangement joins TRBV27 to TRBJ2-5, with 9 bases lining up with TRBD2. This CDR3 region has 16 residues. The junction had 4 bases not matched to a gene; V was cut back by 2 bases and J by 0 bases. CDR1 is MNHEY, CDR2 SMNVEV, per germline (reference sequence). The CDR3 reads CASSLISGRHQETQYF. For the CDR3, the DNA is TGTGCCAGCAGTTTAATAAGCGGGAGGCACCAAGAGACCCAGTACTTC.

There are a few counts of this clonotype. At one end, the junction sequence differs from germline, possibly due to a read error. The chain couples TRBV7-7 to TRBJ2-7, with a possible D match to TRBD2 (5 bases). CDR3 size: 14 residues. Germline CDR1 is SSHAT and CDR2 is FNYEAQ (reference sequence). The CDR3 protein is CASSPNPGSGEQYF. The CDR3 DNA sequence: TGTGCTAGCAGCCCCAACCCGGGTTCGGGGGAGCAGTACTTC.

V gene TRBV10-2 combines with J gene TRBJ2-2; no clear D. The CDR3 is 14 residues long. Trimming pared 2 bases from V and 7 bases from J, leaving 11 bases between. Germline V gene sequence: CDR1 WSHSY, CDR2 SAAADI. The CDR3 loop reads CASSELGFVGELFF. For the CDR3, the DNA is TGCGCCAGCAGTGAGCTAGGGTTCGTCGGGGAGCTGTTTTTT.

This clonotype showed up just a few times. The chain has TRBV11-2 and TRBJ2-7, with 9 bases fitting TRBD1. The V gene end was trimmed by 4 bases and the J gene end by 7 bases; junction bases not matched to a gene: 8. Germline V gene lookup returns CDR1 SGHAT and CDR2 FQNNGV. The CDR3 has 14 residues. The CDR3 here is CASSWGTGPREQYF. The CDR3 DNA sequence: TGTGCCAGCAGCTGGGGGACAGGGCCACGGGAGCAGTACTTC.

This clonotype appeared once. The chain recombines TRBV20-1 with TRBJ2-2; 7 bases match TRBD2. V shed 6 bases, J shed 0 bases, and the junction held 19 bases outside the gene matches. The CDR3 covers 19 residues. Germline values: CDR1 DFQATT, CDR2 SNEGSKA (reference sequence). The CDR3 here is CSAKGSSSAGETNTGELFF. CDR3 DNA: TGCAGTGCAAAGGGGTCGAGTAGTGCGGGAGAAACGAACACCGGGGAGCTGTTTTTT.

Concerning this clonotype: A much larger clone lies one base from this, so it may be a read error. This chain links TRBV6-2 or TRBV6-3 with TRBJ1-1; no reliable D call. The CDR3 contains 13 residues. Germline V gene data show CDR1 as MNHEY and CDR2 as SVGEGT. For the CDR3, the DNA is TGTGCCAGCAGTTACAGTATCGGCACTGAAGCTTCCTTT. This sequence encodes CASSYSIGTEASF.